The clone carrying this T cell receptor beta chain was counted a single time. Its antigen is unidentified. These data originate in a study of cytomegalovirus exposure and HLA in healthy donors. Broader study findings: Presence/absence analyses rested on an assumption that sequencing depth was roughly uniform across donors. Cytomegalovirus status was reportedly diagnosed by the classifier with high sensitivity and specificity.

Primers: 60 Vbeta forward and 13 Jbeta reverse. Measured with immunoSEQ multiplex PCR; TCRdb has only the in-frame clones, and not every one. The data contain 200,000 to 250,000 clones, about 72% of them singletons. The ends lost 0 bases at V and 6 bases at J; junction bases unmatched: 8. This CDR3 region has 15 residues. Germline CDR1 SEHNR, CDR2 FQNEAQ (reference sequence). Sequencing input: PBMCs. The chain carries TRBV7-9 and TRBJ2-7; 7 nucleotides line up with TRBD2. The receptor comes from a male donor in good health and CMV-seronegative. Here the CDR3 reads CASSLALAGDPEQYF. In DNA, the CDR3 is TGTGCCAGCAGCTTAGCGCTGGCGGGAGACCCCGAGCAGTACTTC.